The source of this T cell receptor (beta chain) is a study of blood T cell repertoires in COVID-19. TCRdb's table, derived via immunoSEQ multiplex PCR, lists solely in-frame clones and lacks some. The table has approximately 300,000 clones, roughly 87% seen once; the top ten hold 1%. Germline V CDR1 and CDR2: MDHEN, SYDVKM. The length of the CDR3 is 14 residues. With 5 bases removed from V and 8 bases from J, the gap between germline ends came to 15 bases. Sequencing input: peripheral blood. The source of this sequence is a man over 45 with active or convalescent COVID-19. The V gene is TRBV28, the J gene TRBJ1-4; a weak D match, TRBD1 (5 bases). The CDR3 DNA sequence: TGTGCCAGCAGTCCATACGGGGGTGGAGAAAAACTGTTTTTT. It translates to CASSPYGGGEKLFF.